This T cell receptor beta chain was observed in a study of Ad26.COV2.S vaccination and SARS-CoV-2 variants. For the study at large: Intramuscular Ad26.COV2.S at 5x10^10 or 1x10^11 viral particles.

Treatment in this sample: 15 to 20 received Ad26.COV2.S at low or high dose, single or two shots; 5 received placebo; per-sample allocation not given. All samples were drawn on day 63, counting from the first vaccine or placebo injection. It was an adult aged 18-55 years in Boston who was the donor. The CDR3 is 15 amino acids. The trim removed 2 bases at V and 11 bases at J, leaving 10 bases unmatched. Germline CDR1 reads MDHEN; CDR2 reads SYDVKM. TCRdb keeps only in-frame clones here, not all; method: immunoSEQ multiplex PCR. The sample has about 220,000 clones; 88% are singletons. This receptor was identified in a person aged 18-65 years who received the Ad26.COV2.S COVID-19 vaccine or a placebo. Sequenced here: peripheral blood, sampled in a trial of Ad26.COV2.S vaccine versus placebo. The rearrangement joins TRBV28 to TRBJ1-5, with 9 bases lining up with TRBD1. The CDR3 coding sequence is TGTGCCAGCAGTTTAGGGACAGGGACTCTACGGACCCAGCATTTT. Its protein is CASSLGTGTLRTQHF.